This T cell receptor (beta chain) stems from a study of OX40 agonist ivuxolimab in advanced cancers. As for the study in general: Treatment received earlier with anti-PD-1, anti-PD-L1 or anti-CTLA-4 agents was allowed, and roughly 40% had some.

On this clone itself: Its antigen is currently unknown.

Assay used: immunoSEQ multiplex PCR; TCRdb lists only in-frame clones, some missing. The sample holds 90,000 to 100,000 clones, 90% to 95% seen once. Germline V gene data show CDR1 as LNHDA and CDR2 as SQIVND (reference sequence). CDR3 size: 14 residues. Trimming removed 4 bases from V and 4 bases from J; junction bases left unmatched: 4. Study results and limitations: Researchers did not establish what antigens the expanded peripheral T cells target. There were also nonresponders showing low normalized T-cell clonal expansion.

The specimen comprised CD4+ or CD8+ T cells sorted from blood, sampled in a trial of the OX40 agonist ivuxolimab. The rearrangement links TRBV19 to TRBJ1-2; 9 positions match TRBD1. This TCR came from an adult with an advanced solid tumor such as melanoma, head and neck, liver or kidney cancer. The CDR3 DNA follows: TGTGCCAGTAGTACGGACAGGGGACGCTATGGCTACACCTTC. The encoded protein is CASSTDRGRYGYTF.